Each of the 19 T cell receptor beta chains below was sequenced from the same sample in a study of PD-1 blockade in mismatch repair-deficient tumors. Produced via immunoSEQ multiplex PCR; TCRdb's table is partial and in-frame only. The table records more than 85,000 clones, 82% of them present only once. Specimen: peripheral blood, collected roughly 35 weeks after starting pembrolizumab. The receptors originated from an adult with mismatch repair-deficient cancer.

The rearrangement links TRBV7-6 to TRBJ1-1; D ambiguous. Looked up from germline, CDR1 is SGHVS and CDR2 is FNYEAQ. The CDR3 runs to 16 residues. Trimming cost V 4 bases and J 5 bases, with 20 bases left between them. This CDR3 reads CASSSIRASKGTEAFF. The CDR3 region has the DNA TGTGCCAGCAGCTCTATCCGGGCCTCGAAGGGTACTGAAGCTTTCTTT.

This chain joins TRBV7-2 and TRBJ1-5, with D maybe TRBD1 (5 bases). There are 15 residues in the CDR3. Trimming left V 5 bases short and J 6 bases short, with 17 bases between. Germline V gives CDR1 SGHTA, CDR2 FQGNSA. CDR3 nucleotides: TGTGCCAGCAGCCCAAATGGGGGGGAGAGTCAGCCCCAGCATTTT. This translates into CASSPNGGESQPQHF.

The rearrangement links TRBV6-5 to TRBJ1-1, with 10 bases identical to TRBD1. CDR3 length: 15 residues. V was clipped by 8 bases and J by 4 bases; unmatched bases: 10. CDR1 is MNHEY and CDR2 is SVGAGI in the germline V gene. CDR3 protein: CASRVPGQGSTEAFF. CDR3 in DNA: TGTGCCAGCCGCGTACCGGGACAGGGGAGCACTGAAGCTTTCTTT.

In its sample, this clone was seen a few times. The chain recombines TRBV5-6 with TRBJ2-7; D call uncertain. Germline CDR1 and CDR2: SGHDT and YYEEEE. CDR3 size: 11 residues. V was shortened by 0 bases and J by 6 bases, with 4 bases between the two germline ends. The CDR3 reads CASSLDREQYF. CDR3 bases: TGTGCCAGCAGCTTGGATCGCGAGCAGTACTTC.

The CDR3 loop reads CASSSGQGRDTQYF. Written as DNA, the CDR3 is TGTGCCAGCAGCTCAGGACAGGGCCGAGATACGCAGTATTTT. V and J are TRBV7-8 and TRBJ2-3; 8 nucleotides agree with TRBD1. The CDR3 has 14 amino acids. After removal of 4 bases from V and 5 bases from J, the junction contained 5 bases not matched to a gene. CDR1 is SGHVS, CDR2 FQNEAQ, per germline.

The chain uses TRBV9 and TRBJ1-2; the D is unclear. The germline gives CDR1 SGDLS, CDR2 YYNGEE. This CDR3 has 14 residues. V shed 0 bases and J shed 8 bases, with 14 bases lying between them. The CDR3 DNA follows: TGTGCCAGCAGCGTAGGCGGGCTGAGAGAAGGCTACACCTTC. Its translation: CASSVGGLREGYTF.

The chain combines TRBV11-3 with TRBJ2-1, with 9 bases lining up with TRBD2. The V and J ends lost 5 bases and 6 bases, in that order; junction bases with no gene match: 11. This CDR3 region has 16 residues. Looked up from germline, CDR1 is SGHNT and CDR2 is YENEEA. The chain's CDR3 is CASSPRGAGGPNEQFF. For the CDR3, the DNA is TGTGCCAGCAGCCCCCGTGGAGCGGGAGGACCCAATGAGCAGTTCTTC.

This clone was seen once. The chain joins TRBV2 to TRBJ2-5; 11 bases agree with TRBD2. Germline loops: CDR1 SNHLY, CDR2 FYNNEI. The CDR3 runs to 15 residues. Germline trimming cut 2 bases from V and 4 bases from J; bases unmatched to any gene: 3. The CDR3 nucleotides are TGTGCCAGCAGTGAACCAGGGACTAGCGGAGAGACCCAGTACTTC. Amino acid sequence: CASSEPGTSGETQYF.

V is TRBV15 and J is TRBJ2-3; 8 bases line up with TRBD2. Germline V gives CDR1 LNHNV, CDR2 YYDKDF (reference sequence). The CDR3 consists of 16 residues. The V gene end was trimmed by 3 bases and the J gene end by 1 base; junction bases not matched to a gene: 6. This chain's CDR3 is CATSRKSGSGTDTQYF. The CDR3 nucleotides read TGTGCCACCAGCAGGAAAAGCGGGAGTGGCACAGATACGCAGTATTTT.

This clone came up a few times. An end of the junction does not agree with germline; a read error may underlie this. J is TRBJ2-5 and V is TRBV7-7, with 12 bases that match TRBD2. This CDR3 region has 16 residues. Germline V gene data show CDR1 as SSHAT and CDR2 as FNYEAQ (reference sequence). CDR3 sequence reads: CASSLSGLAGAETQYF. The CDR3 DNA sequence: TGTGCTAGCAGCCTCTCGGGACTAGCGGGCGCAGAGACCCAGTACTTC.

This chain links TRBV10-2 with TRBJ1-5, with D hard to call. This CDR3 contains 13 residues. CDR1 is WSHSY and CDR2 is SAAADI in the germline V gene. The ends were cut back, 4 bases at V and 4 bases at J, with 8 bases in the middle. For the CDR3, the DNA is TGCGCCAGCAGTGGCTACGCAAATCAGCCCCAGCATTTT. Encoded protein: CASSGYANQPQHF.

The chain uses TRBV7-3 and TRBJ2-2; tentatively, D is TRBD2 (5 bases). The CDR3 is 15 residues long. Germline V gives CDR1 SGHTA, CDR2 FQGTGA. V was pared by 1 base and J by 0 bases, with 6 bases between. DNA for the CDR3: TGTGCCAGCAGCTTAAGGGAGTCGAACACCGGGGAGCTGTTTTTT. Amino acid sequence: CASSLRESNTGELFF.

The chain carries TRBV18 and TRBJ2-1, with 8 nucleotides matching TRBD2. V lost 1 base, J lost 4 bases, and 6 bases stayed unmatched. Per the germline V gene, CDR1 is KGHSH and CDR2 is LQKENI. The CDR3 covers 16 residues. The CDR3 bases are TGTGCCAGCTCACCACGGACAGCGGGAGAGTACAATGAGCAGTTCTTC. This codes for CASSPRTAGEYNEQFF.

The chain combines TRBV5-4 with TRBJ2-3, with a possible D match to TRBD2 (6 bases). CDR3 length equals 13 residues. Deletions cut 3 bases from V and 6 bases from J, with 11 bases between. Germline V lookup: CDR1 SGHNT, CDR2 YYREEE (reference sequence). CDR3 sequence: CASSWGGADTQYF. CDR3 nucleotide sequence: TGTGCCAGCAGCTGGGGCGGGGCCGATACGCAGTATTTT.

The V call is TRBV30, the J call TRBJ1-1; 7 positions match TRBD1. The CDR3 is made up of 14 amino acids. Germline assignment: CDR1 GTSNPN and CDR2 SVGIG (reference sequence). J lost 3 bases, V lost 4 bases, and 8 bases had no gene match. The CDR3 sequence: CAWNRGDLDTEAFF. The CDR3 nucleotides are TGTGCCTGGAACAGGGGAGACTTGGACACTGAAGCTTTCTTT. The whole variable domain, filled in from reference TRBV30 and TRBJ1-1, reads SQTIHQWPATLVQPVGSPLSLECTVEGTSNPNLYWYRQAAGRGLQLLFYSVGIGQISSEVPQNLSASRPQDRQFILSSKKLLLSDSGFYLCAWNRGDLDTEAFFGQGTRLTVV.

V and J are TRBV4-1 and TRBJ2-1; tentatively, D is TRBD2 (5 bases). V was clipped by 3 bases and J by 7 bases, with 16 bases between them. This CDR3 is 15 amino acids long. The germline CDR1 and CDR2 sequences are MGHRA and YSYEKL. CDR3 loop: CASSHRPLVRNEQFF. CDR3 nucleotide sequence: TGCGCCAGCAGCCACCGGCCACTAGTGAGAAATGAGCAGTTCTTC.

The gene calls are TRBV18 and TRBJ1-2, with D uncertain. The V end was cut by 0 bases, the J end by 1 base, with 18 bases between. The V gene's germline CDR1 is KGHSH and CDR2 LQKENI. This CDR3 has 18 amino acids. The CDR3 nucleotides are TGTGCCAGCTCACCACCCAGAGACCCGGGAATCCGTAACTATGGCTACACCTTC. Amino acids: CASSPPRDPGIRNYGYTF.

This chain links TRBV6-4 with TRBJ2-3; either TRBD1 or TRBD2 may supply D (6 bases each). Deletions cut 6 bases from V and 4 bases from J, with 14 bases between. Germline-derived CDR1 and CDR2 are MRHNA and SNTAGT. The CDR3 extends over 14 amino acids. CDR3 amino acids: CASRRDSGADTQYF. The CDR3 DNA sequence: TGTGCCAGCAGGCGGGACTCAGGGGCAGATACGCAGTATTTT.

The chain carries TRBV11-3 and TRBJ2-7, with D perhaps matching TRBD1 (5 bases). The CDR3 totals 12 residues. The V end lost 5 bases, the J end lost 0 bases, and 5 bases lay between the germline ends. Germline V CDR1 and CDR2: SGHNT, YENEEA. In nucleotides, the CDR3 is TGTGCCAGCAGCGACAGCTCCTACGAGCAGTACTTC. Its protein is CASSDSSYEQYF. The full variable domain, completed using reference TRBV11-3 and TRBJ2-7, is EAGVVQSPRYKIIEKKQPVAFWCNPISGHNTLYWYLQNLGQGPELLIRYENEEAVDDSQLPKDRFSAERLKGVDSTLKIQPAELGDSAVYLCASSDSSYEQYFGPGTRLTVT.